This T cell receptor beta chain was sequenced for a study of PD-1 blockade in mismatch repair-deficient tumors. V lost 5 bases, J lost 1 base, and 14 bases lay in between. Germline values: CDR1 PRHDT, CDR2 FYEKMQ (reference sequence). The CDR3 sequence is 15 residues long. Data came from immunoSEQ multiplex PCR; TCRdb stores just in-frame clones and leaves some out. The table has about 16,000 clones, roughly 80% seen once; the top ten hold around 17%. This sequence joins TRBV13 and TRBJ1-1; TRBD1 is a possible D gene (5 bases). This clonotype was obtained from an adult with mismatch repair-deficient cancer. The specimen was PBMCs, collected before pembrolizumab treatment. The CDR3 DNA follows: TGTGCCAGCAGCCCCCAGGCAGGGAGGAACACTGAAGCTTTCTTT. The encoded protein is CASSPQAGRNTEAFF.